This is a list of T cell receptor beta chains from one sample in a study of early T cells in non-severe SARS-CoV-2 infection. TCRdb itself ran the 5' RACE reads through MiXCR, one entry per CDR3 protein. The data show more than 60,000 distinct CDR3 sequences, less than 15% seen once. Sequencing used whole blood. These receptors all come from an adult who was a healthcare worker with PCR-confirmed SARS-CoV-2 infection or an uninfected control (not recorded which). Each CDR3 is given with its conserved first and last residue. D genes are given only for firm matches. Clone size is given for some rows only: seen once, a few or many times, or a class if the clone is expanded.

clone size: .
D gene: .
V gene: TRBV9
J gene: TRBJ2-7
CDR3 protein: CASSVVPGGDYEQYF
CDR3 DNA: TGTGCCAGCAGCGTAGTTCCAGGGGGGGACTACGAGCAGTACTTC

clone size: few
D gene: .
V gene: TRBV20-1
J gene: TRBJ2-5
CDR3 protein: CSARKLGGETQYF
CDR3 DNA: TGCAGTGCTAGAAAGCTTGGCGGAGAGACCCAGTACTTC

clone size: few
D gene: .
V gene: TRBV11-2
J gene: TRBJ1-6
CDR3 protein: CASTGAWGGYNSPLHF
CDR3 DNA: TGTGCCAGCACTGGCGCTTGGGGAGGATATAATTCACCCCTCCACTTT

clone size: few
D gene: TRBD2
V gene: TRBV11-3
J gene: TRBJ2-1
CDR3 protein: CASSLGGLAGVNEQFF
CDR3 DNA: TGTGCCAGCAGCTTAGGGGGACTAGCGGGAGTCAATGAGCAGTTCTTC

clone size: .
D gene: TRBD2
V gene: TRBV5-1
J gene: TRBJ2-7
CDR3 protein: CASSLEAGTSGFRYEQYF
CDR3 DNA: TGCGCCAGCAGCTTGGAAGCCGGGACTAGCGGTTTCAGATACGAGCAGTACTTC

clone size: many
D gene: .
V gene: TRBV2
J gene: TRBJ1-2
CDR3 protein: CASSDRGSSTGYTF
CDR3 DNA: TGTGCCAGCAGTGATAGGGGCAGCTCGACTGGCTACACCTTC

clone size: many
D gene: .
V gene: TRBV28
J gene: TRBJ2-6
CDR3 protein: CASYSGANVLTF
CDR3 DNA: TGTGCCAGTTACTCTGGGGCCAACGTCCTGACTTTC

clone size: .
D gene: TRBD2
V gene: TRBV15
J gene: TRBJ2-1
CDR3 protein: CATSRQAGGGYNEQFF
CDR3 DNA: TGTGCCACCAGCAGACAAGCGGGAGGGGGTTACAATGAGCAGTTCTTC

clone size: few
D gene: .
V gene: TRBV5-1
J gene: TRBJ1-1
CDR3 protein: CASSPPLNTEAFF
CDR3 DNA: TGCGCCAGCAGTCCGCCTCTGAACACTGAAGCTTTCTTT

clone size: .
D gene: TRBD2
V gene: TRBV5-1
J gene: TRBJ2-3
CDR3 protein: CASSLHPSGDSTDTQYF
CDR3 DNA: TGCGCCAGCAGCCTCCACCCTAGCGGAGATAGCACAGATACGCAGTATTTT

clone size: few
D gene: TRBD2
V gene: TRBV7-9
J gene: TRBJ2-1
CDR3 protein: CASSIAGSNEQFF
CDR3 DNA: TGTGCCAGCAGCATAGCGGGGTCCAATGAGCAGTTCTTC

clone size: .
D gene: .
V gene: TRBV9
J gene: TRBJ1-2
CDR3 protein: CASSPDDSYGYTF
CDR3 DNA: TGTGCCAGCAGCCCCGACGACAGCTATGGCTACACCTTC

clone size: .
D gene: .
V gene: TRBV20-1
J gene: TRBJ2-5
CDR3 protein: CSAGSMGQETQYF
CDR3 DNA: TGCAGTGCTGGTAGTATGGGACAAGAGACCCAGTACTTC

clone size: few
D gene: .
V gene: TRBV9
J gene: TRBJ1-4
CDR3 protein: CASSVGGDNEKLFF
CDR3 DNA: TGTGCCAGCAGCGTAGGGGGAGATAATGAAAAACTGTTTTTT

clone size: many
D gene: .
V gene: TRBV7-9
J gene: TRBJ2-7
CDR3 protein: CASSSVASSYEQYF
CDR3 DNA: TGTGCCAGCAGCAGTGTGGCTTCCTCCTACGAGCAGTACTTC